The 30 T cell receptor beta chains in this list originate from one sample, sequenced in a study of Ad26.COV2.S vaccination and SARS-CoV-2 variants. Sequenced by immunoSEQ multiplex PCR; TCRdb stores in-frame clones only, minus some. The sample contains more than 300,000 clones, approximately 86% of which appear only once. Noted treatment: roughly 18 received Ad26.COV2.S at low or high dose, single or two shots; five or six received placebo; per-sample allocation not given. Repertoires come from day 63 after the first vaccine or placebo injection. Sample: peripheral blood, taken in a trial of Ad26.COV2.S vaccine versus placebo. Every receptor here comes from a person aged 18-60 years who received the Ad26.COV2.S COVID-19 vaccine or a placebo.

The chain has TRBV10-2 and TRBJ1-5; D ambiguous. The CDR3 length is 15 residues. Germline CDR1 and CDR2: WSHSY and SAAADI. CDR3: CATGRADYSNQPQHF. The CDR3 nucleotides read TGCGCAACGGGGAGGGCGGACTATAGCAATCAGCCCCAGCATTTT.

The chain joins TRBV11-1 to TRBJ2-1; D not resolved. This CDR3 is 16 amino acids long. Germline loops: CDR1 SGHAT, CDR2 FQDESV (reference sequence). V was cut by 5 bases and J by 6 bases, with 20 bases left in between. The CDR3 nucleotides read TGTGCCAGCAGCCTGCTTCTTGGCGGCCGAGTCAATGAGCAGTTCTTC. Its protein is CASSLLLGGRVNEQFF.

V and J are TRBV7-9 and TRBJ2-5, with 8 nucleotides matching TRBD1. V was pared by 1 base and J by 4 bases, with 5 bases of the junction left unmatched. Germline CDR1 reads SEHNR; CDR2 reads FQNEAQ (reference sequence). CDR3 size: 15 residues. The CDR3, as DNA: TGTGCCAGCAGCTTAGGGCAAACAGGGGGAGAGACCCAGTACTTC. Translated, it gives CASSLGQTGGETQYF. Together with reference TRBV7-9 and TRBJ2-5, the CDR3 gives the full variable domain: DTGVSQNPRHKITKRGQNVTFRCDPISEHNRLYWYRQTLGQGPEFLTYFQNEAQLEKSRLLSDRFSAERPKGSFSTLEIQRTEQGDSAMYLCASSLGQTGGETQYFGPGTRLLVL.

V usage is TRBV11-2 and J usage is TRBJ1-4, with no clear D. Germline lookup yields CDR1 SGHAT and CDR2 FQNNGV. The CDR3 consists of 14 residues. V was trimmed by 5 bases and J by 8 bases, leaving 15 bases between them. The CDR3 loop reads CASSPRAAREKLFF. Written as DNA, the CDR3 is TGTGCCAGCAGCCCCCGGGCCGCTCGGGAAAAACTGTTTTTT.

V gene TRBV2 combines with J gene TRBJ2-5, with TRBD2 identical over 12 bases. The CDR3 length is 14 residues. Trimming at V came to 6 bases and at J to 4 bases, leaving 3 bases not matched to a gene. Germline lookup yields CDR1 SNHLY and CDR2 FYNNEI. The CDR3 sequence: CASSLGLAGETQYF. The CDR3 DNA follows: TGTGCCAGCAGCCTGGGACTAGCGGGAGAGACCCAGTACTTC.

Here the CDR3 DNA reads TGCGCCAGCGGGGTGAGGAGGACAGGGGTGGCAGATACGCAGTATTTT. Translated: CASGVRRTGVADTQYF. This chain uses TRBV23-1 with TRBJ2-3, with 9 bases identical to TRBD1. TRBV23-1 is classed as an ORF, of uncertain function. The CDR3 runs to 16 residues. Unmatched junction bases numbered 13, after V lost 8 bases and J lost 4 bases.

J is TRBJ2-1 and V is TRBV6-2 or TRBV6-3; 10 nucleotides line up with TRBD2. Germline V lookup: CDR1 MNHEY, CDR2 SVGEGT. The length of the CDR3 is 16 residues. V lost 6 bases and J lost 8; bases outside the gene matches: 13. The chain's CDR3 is CASSPVGAGGTDEQFF. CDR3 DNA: TGTGCCAGCAGCCCCGTGGGAGCGGGAGGGACTGATGAGCAGTTCTTC.

CDR3 region: CASSLTGGAEAFF. In DNA form, the CDR3 reads TGTGCCAGCAGCTTAACCGGCGGGGCCGAAGCTTTCTTT. V is TRBV7-3 and J is TRBJ1-1; D is possibly TRBD1 (5 bases). Germline V gene lookup returns CDR1 SGHTA and CDR2 FQGTGA. Trimming pared 0 bases from V and 8 bases from J, leaving 10 bases between. This CDR3 contains 13 residues.

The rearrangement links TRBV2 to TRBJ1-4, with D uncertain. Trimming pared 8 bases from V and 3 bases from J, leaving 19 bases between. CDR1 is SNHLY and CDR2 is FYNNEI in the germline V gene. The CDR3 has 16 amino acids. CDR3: CASVNQLWGANEKLFF. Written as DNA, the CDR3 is TGTGCCAGCGTGAACCAACTTTGGGGAGCTAATGAAAAACTGTTTTTT.

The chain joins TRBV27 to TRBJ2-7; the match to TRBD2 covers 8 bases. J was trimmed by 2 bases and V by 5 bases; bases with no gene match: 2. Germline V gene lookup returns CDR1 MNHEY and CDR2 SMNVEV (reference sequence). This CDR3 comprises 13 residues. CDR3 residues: CASSLAGAYEQYF. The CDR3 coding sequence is TGTGCCAGCAGTCTAGCGGGCGCCTACGAGCAGTACTTC.

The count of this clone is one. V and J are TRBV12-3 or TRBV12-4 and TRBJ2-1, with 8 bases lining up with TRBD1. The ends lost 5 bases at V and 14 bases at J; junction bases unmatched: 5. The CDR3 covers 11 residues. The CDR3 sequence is CASSVRQGKFF. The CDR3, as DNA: TGTGCCAGCAGTGTTAGACAGGGGAAGTTCTTC.

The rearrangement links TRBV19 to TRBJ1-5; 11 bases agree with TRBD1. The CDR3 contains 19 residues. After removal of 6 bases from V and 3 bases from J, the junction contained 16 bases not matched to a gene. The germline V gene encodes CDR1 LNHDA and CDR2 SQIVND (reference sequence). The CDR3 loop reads CASRTGTGGYQTLNQPQHF. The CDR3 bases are TGTGCCAGTAGAACCGGGACAGGGGGTTATCAGACCCTCAATCAGCCCCAGCATTTT.

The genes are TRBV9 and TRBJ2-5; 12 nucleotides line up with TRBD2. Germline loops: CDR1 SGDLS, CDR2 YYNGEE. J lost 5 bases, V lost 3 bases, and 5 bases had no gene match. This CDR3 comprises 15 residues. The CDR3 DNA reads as TGTGCCAGCAGCGCAGGGGGGACTAGCGGGGAGACCCAGTACTTC. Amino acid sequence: CASSAGGTSGETQYF.

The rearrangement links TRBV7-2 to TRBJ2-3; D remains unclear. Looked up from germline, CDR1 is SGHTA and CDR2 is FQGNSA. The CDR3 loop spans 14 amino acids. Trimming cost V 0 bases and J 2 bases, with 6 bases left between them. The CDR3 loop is CASSLAIITDTQYF. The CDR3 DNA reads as TGTGCCAGCAGCTTAGCAATCATCACAGATACGCAGTATTTT.

CDR3: CAWSVGRQPGELFF. CDR3 in DNA: TGTGCCTGGAGTGTAGGTCGTCAACCCGGGGAGCTGTTTTTT. The V and J genes are TRBV30 and TRBJ2-2; D remains ambiguous. This CDR3 has 14 amino acids. The V gene lost 0 bases and the J gene lost 6 bases, with 11 bases spanning the gap. Looked up from germline, CDR1 is GTSNPN and CDR2 is SVGIG (reference sequence).

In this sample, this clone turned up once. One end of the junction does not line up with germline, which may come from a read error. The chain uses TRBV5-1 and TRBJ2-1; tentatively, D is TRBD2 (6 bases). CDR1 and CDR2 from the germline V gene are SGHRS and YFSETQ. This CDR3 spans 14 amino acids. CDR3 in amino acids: CASRLVEGMYEQFF. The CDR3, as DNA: TGCGCCAGCAGATTGGTGGAGGGCATGTATGAGCAGTTCTTC.

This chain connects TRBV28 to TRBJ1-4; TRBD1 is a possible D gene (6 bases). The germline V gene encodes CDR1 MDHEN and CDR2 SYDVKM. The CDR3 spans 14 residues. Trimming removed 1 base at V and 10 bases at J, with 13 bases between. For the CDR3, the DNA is TGTGCCAGCAGTTTATCGGCAGGGGTTGGAAAACTGTTTTTT. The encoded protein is CASSLSAGVGKLFF.

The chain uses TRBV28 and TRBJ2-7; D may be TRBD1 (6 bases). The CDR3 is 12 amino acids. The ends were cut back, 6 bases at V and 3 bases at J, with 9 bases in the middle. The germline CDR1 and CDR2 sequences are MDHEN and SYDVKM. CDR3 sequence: CASRSDSYEQYF. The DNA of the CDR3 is TGTGCCAGCAGATCGGACAGCTACGAGCAGTACTTC.

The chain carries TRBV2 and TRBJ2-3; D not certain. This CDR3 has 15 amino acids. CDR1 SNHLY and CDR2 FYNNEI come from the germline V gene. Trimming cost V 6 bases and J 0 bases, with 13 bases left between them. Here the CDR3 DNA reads TGTGCCAGCAGCCCGGGCGGCCGTAGCACAGATACGCAGTATTTT. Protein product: CASSPGGRSTDTQYF.

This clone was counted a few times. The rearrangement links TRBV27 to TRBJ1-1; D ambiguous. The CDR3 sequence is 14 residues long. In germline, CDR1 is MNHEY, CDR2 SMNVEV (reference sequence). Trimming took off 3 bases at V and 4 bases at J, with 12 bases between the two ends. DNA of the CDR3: TGTGCCAGCAGTTTTGGGCCGGCGGGCACTGAAGCTTTCTTT. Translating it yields CASSFGPAGTEAFF.

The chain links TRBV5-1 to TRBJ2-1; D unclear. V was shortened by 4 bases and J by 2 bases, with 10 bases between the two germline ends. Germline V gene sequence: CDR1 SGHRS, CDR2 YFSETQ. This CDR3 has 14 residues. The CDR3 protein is CASSPANPYNEQFF. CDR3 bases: TGCGCCAGCAGCCCGGCGAACCCCTACAATGAGCAGTTCTTC. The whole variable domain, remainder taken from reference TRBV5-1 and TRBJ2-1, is KAGVTQTPRYLIKTRGQQVTLSCSPISGHRSVSWYQQTPGQGLQFLFEYFSETQRNKGNFPGRFSGRQFSNSRSEMNVSTLELGDSALYLCASSPANPYNEQFFGPGTRLTVL.

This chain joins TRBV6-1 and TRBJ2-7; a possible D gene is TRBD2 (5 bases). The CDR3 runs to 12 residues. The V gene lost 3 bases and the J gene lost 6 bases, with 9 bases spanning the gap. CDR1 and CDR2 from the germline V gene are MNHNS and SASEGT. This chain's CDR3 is CASSDLAFEQYF. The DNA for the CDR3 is TGTGCCAGCAGTGACCTAGCATTCGAGCAGTACTTC.

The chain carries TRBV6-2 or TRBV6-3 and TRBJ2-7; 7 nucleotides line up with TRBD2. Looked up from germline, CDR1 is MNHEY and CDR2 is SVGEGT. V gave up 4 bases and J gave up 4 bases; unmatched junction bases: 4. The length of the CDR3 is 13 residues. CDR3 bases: TGTGCCAGCAGTTCAAGCGGGACTTACGAGCAGTACTTC. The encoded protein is CASSSSGTYEQYF.

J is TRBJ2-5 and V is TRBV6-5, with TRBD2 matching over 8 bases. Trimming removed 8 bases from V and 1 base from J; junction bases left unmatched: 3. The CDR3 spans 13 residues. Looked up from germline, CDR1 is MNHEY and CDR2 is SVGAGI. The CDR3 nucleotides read TGTGCCAGCGCGGGGGGACTCCAAGAGACCCAGTACTTC. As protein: CASAGGLQETQYF.

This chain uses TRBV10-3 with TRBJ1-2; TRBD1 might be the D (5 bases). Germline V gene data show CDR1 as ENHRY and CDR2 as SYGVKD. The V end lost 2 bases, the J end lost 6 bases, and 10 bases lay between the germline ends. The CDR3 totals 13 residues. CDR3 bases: TGTGCCATCAGTGAGGGGGCGCTGAATGGCTACACCTTC. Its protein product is CAISEGALNGYTF.

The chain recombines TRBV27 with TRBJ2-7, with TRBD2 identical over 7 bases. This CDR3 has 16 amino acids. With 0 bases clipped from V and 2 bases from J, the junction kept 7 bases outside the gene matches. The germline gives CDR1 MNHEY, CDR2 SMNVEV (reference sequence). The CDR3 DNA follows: TGTGCCAGCAGTTTATCAGCGGGACCGCGGGCCTACGAGCAGTACTTC. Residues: CASSLSAGPRAYEQYF.

CDR3 sequence: CASSQRGVSGNTIYF. The CDR3 DNA reads as TGTGCCAGCAGCCAACGGGGCGTCTCTGGAAACACCATATATTTT. This chain joins TRBV3-1 (or the pseudogene TRBV3-2) and TRBJ1-3, with D perhaps matching TRBD1 (5 bases). From germline, CDR1 is LGHDT and CDR2 YNNKEL (reference sequence). The CDR3 spans 15 residues. Trimming took off 2 bases at V and 0 bases at J, with 8 bases between the two ends.

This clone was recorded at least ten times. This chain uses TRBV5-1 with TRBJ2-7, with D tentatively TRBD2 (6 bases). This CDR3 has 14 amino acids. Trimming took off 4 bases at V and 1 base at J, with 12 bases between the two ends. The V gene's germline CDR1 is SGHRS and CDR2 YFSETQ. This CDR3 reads CASSPGTDSYEQYF. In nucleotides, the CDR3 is TGCGCCAGCAGCCCGGGGACTGATTCCTACGAGCAGTACTTC.

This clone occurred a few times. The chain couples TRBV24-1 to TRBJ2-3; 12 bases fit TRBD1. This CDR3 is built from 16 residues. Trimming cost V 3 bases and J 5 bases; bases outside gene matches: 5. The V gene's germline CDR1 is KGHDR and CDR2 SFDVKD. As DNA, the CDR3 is TGTGCCACCAGTGATGCCGGGACAGGGGGCGTAGATACGCAGTATTTT. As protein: CATSDAGTGGVDTQYF.

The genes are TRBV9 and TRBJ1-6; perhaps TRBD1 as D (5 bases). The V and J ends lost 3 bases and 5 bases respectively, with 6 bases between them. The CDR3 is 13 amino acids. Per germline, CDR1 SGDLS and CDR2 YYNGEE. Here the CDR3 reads CASSEGHNSPLHF. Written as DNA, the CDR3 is TGTGCCAGCAGCGAGGGGCATAATTCACCCCTCCACTTT.